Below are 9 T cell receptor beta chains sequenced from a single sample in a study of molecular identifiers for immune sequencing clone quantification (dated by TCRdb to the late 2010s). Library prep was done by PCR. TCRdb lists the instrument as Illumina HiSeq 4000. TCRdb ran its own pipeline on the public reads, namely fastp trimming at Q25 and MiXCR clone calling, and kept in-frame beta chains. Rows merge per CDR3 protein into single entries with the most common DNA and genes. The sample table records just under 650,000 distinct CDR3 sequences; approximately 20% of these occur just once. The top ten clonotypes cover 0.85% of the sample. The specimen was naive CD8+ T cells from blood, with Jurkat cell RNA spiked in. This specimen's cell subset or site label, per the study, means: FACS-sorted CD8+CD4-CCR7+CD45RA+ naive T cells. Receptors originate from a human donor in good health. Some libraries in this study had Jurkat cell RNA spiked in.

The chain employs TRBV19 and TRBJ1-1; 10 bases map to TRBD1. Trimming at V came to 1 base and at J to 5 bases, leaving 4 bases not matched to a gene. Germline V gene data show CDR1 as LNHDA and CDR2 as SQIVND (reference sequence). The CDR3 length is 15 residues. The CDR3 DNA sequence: TGTGCCAGTAGTATAGGACAGGGGGCTGGGACTGAAGCTTTCTTT. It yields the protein CASSIGQGAGTEAFF.

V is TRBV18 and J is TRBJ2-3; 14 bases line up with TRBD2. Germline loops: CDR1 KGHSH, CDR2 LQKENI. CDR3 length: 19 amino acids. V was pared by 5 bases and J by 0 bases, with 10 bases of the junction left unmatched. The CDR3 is CASSSTGLAGGISTDTQYF. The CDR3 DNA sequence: TGTGCCAGCTCATCAACTGGACTAGCGGGGGGTATTAGCACAGATACGCAGTATTTT.

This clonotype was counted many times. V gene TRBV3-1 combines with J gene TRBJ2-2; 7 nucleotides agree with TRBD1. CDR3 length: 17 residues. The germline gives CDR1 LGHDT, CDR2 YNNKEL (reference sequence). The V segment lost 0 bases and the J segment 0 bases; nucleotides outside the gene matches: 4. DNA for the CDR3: TGTGCCAGCAGCCAAGATCTCGACAGGGCGAACACCGGGGAGCTGTTTTTT. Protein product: CASSQDLDRANTGELFF. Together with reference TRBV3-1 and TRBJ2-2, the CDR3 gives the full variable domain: DTAVSQTPKYLVTQMGNDKSIKCEQNLGHDTMYWYKQDSKKFLKIMFSYNNKELIINETVPNRFSPKSPDKAHLNLHINSLELGDSAVYFCASSQDLDRANTGELFFGEGSRLTVL.

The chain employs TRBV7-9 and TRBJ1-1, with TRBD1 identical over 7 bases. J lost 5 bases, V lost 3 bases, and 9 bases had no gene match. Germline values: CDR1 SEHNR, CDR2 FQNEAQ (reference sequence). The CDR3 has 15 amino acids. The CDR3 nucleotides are TGTGCCAGCAGCTTGGGACAGAGGGCGCGTACTGAAGCTTTCTTT. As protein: CASSLGQRARTEAFF.

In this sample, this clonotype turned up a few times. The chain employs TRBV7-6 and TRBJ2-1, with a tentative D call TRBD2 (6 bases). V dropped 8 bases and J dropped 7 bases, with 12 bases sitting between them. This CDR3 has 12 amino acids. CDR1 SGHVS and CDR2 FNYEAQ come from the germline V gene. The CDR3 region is CASGRTQNEQFF. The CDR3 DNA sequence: TGTGCCAGCGGGAGGACGCAAAATGAGCAGTTCTTC.

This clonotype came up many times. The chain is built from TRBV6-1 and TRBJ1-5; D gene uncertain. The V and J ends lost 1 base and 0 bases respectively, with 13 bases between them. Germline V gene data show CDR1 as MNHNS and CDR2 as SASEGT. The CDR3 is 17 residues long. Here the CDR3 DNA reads TGTGCCAGCAGTGAAGATATAGCACGTTATAGCAATCAGCCCCAGCATTTT. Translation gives CASSEDIARYSNQPQHF.

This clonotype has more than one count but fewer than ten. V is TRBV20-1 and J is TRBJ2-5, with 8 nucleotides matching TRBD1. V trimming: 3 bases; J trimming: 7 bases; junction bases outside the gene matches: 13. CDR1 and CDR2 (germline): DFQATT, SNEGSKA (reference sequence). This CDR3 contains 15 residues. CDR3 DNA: TGCAGTGCTAGCAAGACAGGGGTTGTTAGAGGGACCCAGTACTTC. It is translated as CSASKTGVVRGTQYF.

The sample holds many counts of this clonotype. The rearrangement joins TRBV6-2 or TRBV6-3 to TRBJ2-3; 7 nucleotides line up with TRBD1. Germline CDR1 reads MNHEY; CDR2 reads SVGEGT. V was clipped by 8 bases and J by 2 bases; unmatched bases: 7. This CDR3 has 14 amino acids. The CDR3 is CASGPTGYTDTQYF. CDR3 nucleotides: TGTGCCAGCGGGCCGACAGGGTACACAGATACGCAGTATTTT.

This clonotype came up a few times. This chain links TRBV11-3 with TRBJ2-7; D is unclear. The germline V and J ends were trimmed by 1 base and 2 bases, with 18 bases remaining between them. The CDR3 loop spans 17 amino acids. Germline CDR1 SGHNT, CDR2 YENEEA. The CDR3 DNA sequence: TGTGCCAGCAGCTTAGCTGGTTCGGCAGGTGGGACCTACGAGCAGTACTTC. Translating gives CASSLAGSAGGTYEQYF.